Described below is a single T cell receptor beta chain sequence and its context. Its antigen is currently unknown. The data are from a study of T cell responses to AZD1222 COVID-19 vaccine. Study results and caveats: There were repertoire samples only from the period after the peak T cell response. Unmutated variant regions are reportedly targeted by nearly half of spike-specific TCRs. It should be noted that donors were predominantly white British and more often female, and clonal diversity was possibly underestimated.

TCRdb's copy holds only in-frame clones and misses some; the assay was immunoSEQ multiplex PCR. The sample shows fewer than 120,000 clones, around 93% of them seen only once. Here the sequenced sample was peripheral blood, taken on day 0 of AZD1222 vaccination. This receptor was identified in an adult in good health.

The CDR3 sequence: CASSFLARGTGELFF. CDR3 nucleotide sequence: TGCGCCAGCAGCTTCCTAGCGCGGGGCACCGGGGAGCTGTTTTTT. This chain links TRBV5-1 with TRBJ2-2, with a possible D match to TRBD2 (6 bases). This CDR3 is built from 15 residues. The V end lost 2 bases, the J end lost 4 bases, and 12 bases lay between the germline ends. In germline, CDR1 is SGHRS, CDR2 YFSETQ.